Shown below are 3 T cell receptor beta chains from a single sample sequenced in a study of T cell responses to AZD1222 COVID-19 vaccine. The repertoire was sequenced with immunoSEQ multiplex PCR; TCRdb's copy has only in-frame clones and lacks some. The sample includes over 120,000 clones, roughly 89% seen only once; the top ten take around 1.5%. The sequences come from peripheral blood, collected 28 days after the second AZD1222 dose. The origin of the receptors is an adult who received the AZD1222 COVID-19 vaccine.

The chain links TRBV6-5 to TRBJ2-7; no reliable D call. There are 15 residues in the CDR3. CDR1 is MNHEY and CDR2 is SVGAGI in the germline V gene. Trimming removed 0 bases from V and 5 bases from J, with 14 bases in between. The chain's CDR3 is CASSYSNKLSDEQYF. Here the CDR3 DNA reads TGTGCCAGCAGTTACTCCAACAAGCTCTCGGACGAGCAGTACTTC.

The CDR3, as DNA: TGTGCCAGCAGTGATCCCACAGATACGCAGTATTTT. This sequence encodes CASSDPTDTQYF. The chain couples TRBV6-1 to TRBJ2-3; D remains unclear. Germline V gene lookup returns CDR1 MNHNS and CDR2 SASEGT. V was pared by 3 bases and J by 2 bases, with 3 bases between. The CDR3 loop spans 12 amino acids.

The V and J genes are TRBV7-2 and TRBJ2-5, with 7 bases matching TRBD2. The V gene's germline CDR1 is SGHTA and CDR2 FQGNSA. The CDR3 runs to 14 residues. With V trimmed by 1 base and J by 5 bases, 4 bases remained unmatched. The CDR3 here is CASSLEGGSETQYF. In DNA, the CDR3 is TGTGCCAGCAGCTTAGAGGGAGGGAGCGAGACCCAGTACTTC.